This passage covers 19 T cell receptor beta chains from one sample sequenced in a study of cytomegalovirus exposure and HLA in healthy donors. A multiplex PCR was run with 60 Vbeta primers and 13 Jbeta primers. Method: immunoSEQ multiplex PCR; TCRdb's copy keeps in-frame clones and lacks some. The table has fewer than 150,000 clones, roughly three quarters seen once; the top ten hold approximately 4.9%. Material: PBMCs. These receptors were taken from a woman in her forties or fifties in good health and CMV-seronegative.

V and J are TRBV28 and TRBJ1-1; tentative D call: TRBD1 (5 bases). The CDR3 totals 16 residues. Trimming removed 7 bases at V and 4 bases at J, with 22 bases between. Germline CDR1 reads MDHEN; CDR2 reads SYDVKM. The chain's CDR3 is CASNSGQGAFSTEAFF. CDR3 in DNA: TGTGCCAGCAATTCCGGTCAAGGGGCTTTTAGCACTGAAGCTTTCTTT.

The rearrangement uses TRBV27 and TRBJ1-1; 7 positions match TRBD1. CDR1 and CDR2 from the germline V gene are MNHEY and SMNVEV (reference sequence). This CDR3 region has 12 residues. Trimming removed 8 bases from V and 1 base from J; junction bases left unmatched: 1. CDR3 DNA sequence: TGTGCCAGCGCAGGGGGGAACACTGAAGCTTTCTTT. It encodes CASAGGNTEAFF.

The V and J genes are TRBV28 and TRBJ2-1, with TRBD2 as a possible D gene (6 bases). The V and J ends lost 5 bases and 6 bases respectively, with 26 bases between them. The V gene's germline CDR1 is MDHEN and CDR2 SYDVKM. The CDR3 has 18 residues. The CDR3 spells CASSPWAGPAQRSNEQFF. The CDR3 coding sequence is TGTGCCAGCAGTCCCTGGGCGGGGCCCGCTCAAAGGAGCAATGAGCAGTTCTTC.

This clone has only one observation. The V and J genes are TRBV27 and TRBJ1-5; D ambiguous. Trimming shortened V by 6 bases and J by 7 bases, and 22 bases separated the two germline ends. This CDR3 region has 16 residues. Per the germline V gene, CDR1 is MNHEY and CDR2 is SMNVEV (reference sequence). Here the CDR3 reads CASSDSGPQLGQPQHF. The CDR3 DNA reads as TGTGCCAGCAGCGATTCTGGGCCCCAACTAGGGCAGCCCCAGCATTTT.

The chain is built from TRBV19 and TRBJ1-4; maybe TRBD1 (5 bases). The CDR3 spans 16 residues. Trimming pared 1 base from V and 2 bases from J, leaving 11 bases between. CDR1 is LNHDA, CDR2 SQIVND, per germline (reference sequence). As DNA, the CDR3 is TGTGCCAGTAGTATAGTCGGGGGTCAGACTAATGAAAAACTGTTTTTT. Translated, it gives CASSIVGGQTNEKLFF.

The chain has TRBV9 and TRBJ2-5; D unresolved. In germline, CDR1 is SGDLS, CDR2 YYNGEE. Trimming shortened V by 3 bases and J by 7 bases, and 7 bases separated the two germline ends. The CDR3 contains 11 residues. CDR3 sequence reads: CASSAYGTQYF. In DNA form, the CDR3 reads TGTGCCAGCAGCGCCTATGGGACCCAGTACTTC.

V and J are TRBV7-2 and TRBJ1-4, with D possibly TRBD1 on 6 matching bases. Germline V gene data show CDR1 as SGHTA and CDR2 as FQGNSA. V shed 7 bases and J shed 7 bases, with 19 bases lying between them. The CDR3 has 15 residues. CDR3 in amino acids: CASTKGGSLIEKLFF. In DNA, the CDR3 is TGTGCCAGCACCAAGGGGGGGTCTTTAATTGAAAAACTGTTTTTT.

The V call is TRBV19, the J call TRBJ2-7; 7 bases are a match to TRBD1. Looked up from germline, CDR1 is LNHDA and CDR2 is SQIVND (reference sequence). The ends lost 1 base at V and 3 bases at J; junction bases unmatched: 6. This CDR3 comprises 15 residues. CDR3 amino acids: CASSIAPNRGYEQYF. The DNA for the CDR3 is TGTGCCAGTAGTATAGCACCCAACAGGGGCTACGAGCAGTACTTC.

This clone was picked up one time. V usage is TRBV28 and J usage is TRBJ2-1; 7 bases map to TRBD2. CDR1 is MDHEN, CDR2 SYDVKM, per germline. The CDR3 contains 15 residues. V shed 5 bases, J shed 5 bases, and the junction held 9 bases outside the gene matches. The CDR3, as DNA: TGTGCCAGCAGTGCCATAGCTAGCGGTAACAATGAGCAGTTCTTC. Protein: CASSAIASGNNEQFF.

The chain couples TRBV7-6 to TRBJ2-5; no clear D gene. There are 13 residues in the CDR3. Germline CDR1 is SGHVS and CDR2 is FNYEAQ. Trimming shortened V by 5 bases and J by 5 bases, and 12 bases separated the two germline ends. CDR3 DNA: TGTGCCAGCAGCCCCGGTACGGTGGAGACCCAGTACTTC. Residues: CASSPGTVETQYF.

The V and J genes are TRBV9 and TRBJ1-1; 11 bases are a match to TRBD1. With 4 bases clipped from V and 2 bases from J, the junction kept 7 bases outside the gene matches. Germline V gene data show CDR1 as SGDLS and CDR2 as YYNGEE. This CDR3 is 16 amino acids long. The CDR3 loop is CASSFGQGAGNTEAFF. Written as DNA, the CDR3 is TGTGCCAGCAGCTTCGGACAGGGGGCGGGAAACACTGAAGCTTTCTTT. Using reference TRBV9 and TRBJ1-1 for the parts outside the CDR3, the full variable domain is DSGVTQTPKHLITATGQRVTLRCSPRSGDLSVYWYQQSLDQGLQFLIQYYNGEERAKGNILERFSAQQFPDLHSELNLSSLELGDSALYFCASSFGQGAGNTEAFFGQGTRLTVV.

This clone appeared a single time. The chain couples TRBV28 to TRBJ1-5; 8 bases map to TRBD1. The CDR3 is made up of 16 amino acids. Germline loops: CDR1 MDHEN, CDR2 SYDVKM. Trimming cost V 5 bases and J 0 bases; bases outside gene matches: 6. The CDR3 sequence: CASSTRDRSSNQPQHF. Here the CDR3 DNA reads TGTGCCAGCAGTACCCGGGACAGGTCTAGCAATCAGCCCCAGCATTTT. Combining the CDR3 with reference TRBV28 and TRBJ1-5 gives the whole variable domain DVKVTQSSRYLVKRTGEKVFLECVQDMDHENMFWYRQDPGLGLRLIYFSYDVKMKEKGDIPEGYSVSREKKERFSLILESASTNQTSMYLCASSTRDRSSNQPQHFGDGTRLSIL.

The gene calls are TRBV29-1 and TRBJ2-3; D uncertain. CDR3 length: 11 residues. Germline assignment: CDR1 SQVTM and CDR2 ANQGSEA. V was trimmed by 8 bases and J by 2 bases, leaving 8 bases between them. The CDR3 nucleotides read TGCAGCTTGCTAAACACAGATACGCAGTATTTT. Residues: CSLLNTDTQYF.

J is TRBJ1-4 and V is TRBV19; D uncertain. The CDR3 has 16 residues. Trimming removed 1 base at V and 4 bases at J, with 13 bases between. The V gene's germline CDR1 is LNHDA and CDR2 SQIVND (reference sequence). The CDR3 nucleotides are TGTGCCAGTAGTATAGGTCAGGTGGAAGGTAATGAAAAACTGTTTTTT. Protein sequence: CASSIGQVEGNEKLFF.

V gene TRBV5-5 combines with J gene TRBJ1-6; D is undetermined. The germline V gene encodes CDR1 SGHKS and CDR2 YYEKEE (reference sequence). The CDR3 runs to 16 residues. Deletions cut 0 bases from V and 10 bases from J, with 17 bases between. The CDR3 sequence is CASSLGFPSRGSPLHF. CDR3 nucleotide sequence: TGTGCCAGCAGCTTGGGGTTCCCCAGTCGAGGGTCACCCCTCCACTTT.

The chain combines TRBV27 with TRBJ1-6; D ambiguous. The V gene lost 6 bases and the J gene lost 0 bases, with 9 bases spanning the gap. The germline CDR1 and CDR2 sequences are MNHEY and SMNVEV (reference sequence). The CDR3 totals 15 residues. The CDR3 sequence is CASSPYNSYNSPLHF. The CDR3 bases are TGTGCCAGCAGCCCATACAACTCCTATAATTCACCCCTCCACTTT.

This clone appeared once. The genes are TRBV4-2 and TRBJ2-7; 10 bases map to TRBD1. The junction had 14 bases not matched to a gene; V was cut back by 0 bases and J by 0 bases. CDR1 is LGHNA, CDR2 YNFKEQ, per germline. The CDR3 totals 20 residues. Written as DNA, the CDR3 is TGTGCCAGCAGCCAAGATGGGGACAGGGGCCGCTACGTCTTCTCCTACGAGCAGTACTTC. Translating gives CASSQDGDRGRYVFSYEQYF.

The CDR3 DNA reads TGTGCCAGCAGCTTACGGGGGGAATTGAACACTGAAGCTTTCTTT. Encoded protein: CASSLRGELNTEAFF. This chain uses TRBV7-9 with TRBJ1-1; the D gene is possibly TRBD1 (5 bases). The CDR3 consists of 15 residues. The ends were cut back, 2 bases at V and 0 bases at J, with 10 bases in the middle. Per germline, CDR1 SEHNR and CDR2 FQNEAQ (reference sequence).

V is TRBV28 and J is TRBJ2-1, with 9 bases fitting TRBD1. Losses at the gene ends were 3 bases for V and 5 bases for J; bases not matched to a gene: 8. This CDR3 has 16 amino acids. The germline V gene encodes CDR1 MDHEN and CDR2 SYDVKM. The CDR3 nucleotides read TGTGCCAGCAGTTTCCCCATGGGACAGGGCAACAATGAGCAGTTCTTC. This encodes CASSFPMGQGNNEQFF.